This TCR beta chain stems from a study of siplizumab effects on memory and regulatory T cells (dated by TCRdb to 2018 to 2020). Looking at the study overall: The study looked at the effect of siplizumab, an anti-CD2 antibody, on alloreactive T-cell subsets in allogeneic mixed lymphocyte reactions made from human PBMCs. Overall results and qualifications from the work: For roughly 75-96% of proliferating CD4+ or CD8+ clones, no naive or memory phenotype could be assigned. Because sequences below about 10^-5 frequency were poorly captured, only a minor fraction of alloreactive clones could be mapped to unstimulated subsets. Greater diversity appeared to be present in unstimulated naive T cells than in memory T cells, and a substantial contribution to the alloresponse seemed to be made by naive cells. Siplizumab significantly lowered the cumulative frequency of alloreactive sequences that could be traced to unstimulated CD4+ memory T cells. Of the alloreactive CD4+ clones that could be mapped, the Treg-derived share averaged 68.8% with siplizumab compared with about 27% in control reactions. No functional confirmation was obtained for the suppressive function of proliferating Tregs from siplizumab cultures.

A note on this clone: It lacks a known antigen. Base quality data are lacking; no much larger clone is found one base away.

Library method: the immunoSEQ multiplex PCR assay. Some 100,000 TCR templates per sample were assayed by the deep sequencing platform. Genomic DNA extracted from sorted T cells was used for TCRbeta CDR3 sequencing. In the paper's pipeline: The R programming language was used for clonal analysis of TCRbeta CDR3 data. Comparing unstimulated samples against CFSE-low samples taken after the reaction was how alloreactive CD4+ and CD8+ clones were defined. Alloreactive CD4+ clones were assigned to regulatory or non-regulatory origin by matching sequences to sorted unstimulated Treg and non-Treg repertoires. Here the immuneACCESS table is served through TCRdb, limited to in-frame sequences with V and J called. Missing clones are a known gap in these copies; in checked studies unresolved V genes cover under half, and the rest lacks a known reason. V, J and clone size were drawn from that table, and D and trimming were deduced from the DNA. The sample has over 100,000 clones on record, just over 90% of them singletons. The ten largest clones take up 0.16% of the sample.

TCRbeta CDR3 sequencing was performed on sorted unstimulated T cells and on proliferating T cells recovered from mixed lymphocyte reactions. Fresh whole blood from more than 9 HLA-typed healthy donors served as the source for isolating PBMCs. To map where alloreactive clones came from, unstimulated CD4+ non-regulatory T cells were FACS-sorted. The sequence was collected from a human donor in good health. The source material was non-Treg CD4+ T cells sorted from blood. Sample cell subset or site, as interpreted from the label and publication: FACS-sorted unstimulated CD4+ non-regulatory T cells.

The CDR3 amino acid sequence is: CASTKREVQREGETQYF. The DNA reads TGTGCCAGCACCAAAAGGGAGGTCCAGAGGGAGGGAGAGACCCAGTACTTC. The rearranged chain carries TRBV2 and TRBJ2-5; 7 central bases correspond to TRBD2. V loses 7 bases at its end and J loses 4 bases; junction bases beyond the gene matches: 18. CDR1 and CDR2 are drawn from the germline V gene: SNHLY, FYNNEI. The CDR3, from cysteine to phenylalanine, totals 17 residues. The only DNA kept is the CDR3, 51 bases in frame from the first base.